The 14 T cell receptor beta chains below were found in one sample sequenced in a study of post-analysis software for immune sequencing data. Study-level points and caveats: A few TRBV segments appeared more often in patients than in controls, and TRBV5-6, TRBV5-1 and TRBV20-1 were among these.

Their antigen targets remain unknown. The TCR beta cDNA libraries carried unique molecular identifiers. TCRdb ran MiXCR on the PCR reads and lists one entry per CDR3 protein. The sample contains some 690,000 distinct CDR3 sequences, about 27% of which appear only once. The sample comprised blood. The receptors were sampled from a girl aged 5-17 years with multiple sclerosis.

The V gene is TRBV10-3, the J gene TRBJ2-3; no firm D call. The CDR3 length is 12 residues. Trimming took off 2 bases at V and 2 bases at J, with 2 bases between the two ends. The V gene's germline CDR1 is ENHRY and CDR2 SYGVKD. Here the CDR3 reads CAISEPTDTQYF. In nucleotides, the CDR3 is TGTGCCATCAGTGAGCCCACAGATACGCAGTATTTT.

This clonotype came up a few times. V is TRBV12-3 or TRBV12-4 and J is TRBJ2-1; no firm D call. V was shortened by 7 bases and J by 5 bases, with 15 bases between the two germline ends. The CDR3 loop spans 14 amino acids. CDR3 sequence (DNA): TGTGCCAGCACCCCAAGGTTGACTGACAATGAGCAGTTCTTC. Protein sequence: CASTPRLTDNEQFF.

The chain employs TRBV15 and TRBJ2-3, with TRBD2 matching 8 bases. This CDR3 has 15 residues. Germline values: CDR1 LNHNV, CDR2 YYDKDF (reference sequence). The ends lost 6 bases at V and 4 bases at J; junction bases unmatched: 9. This CDR3 reads CATSDGREAPDTQYF. For the CDR3, the DNA is TGTGCCACCAGTGACGGGCGGGAGGCCCCAGATACGCAGTATTTT.

Remarks on this clonotype: This could be a read error, since a much larger clone is one nucleotide away. DNA for the CDR3: TGTGCCAGCAGCTCGTCCCGGGACTATTGCAGTGAGCAGTTCTTC. Translated, it gives CASSSSRDYCSEQFF. This sequence joins TRBV7-2 and TRBJ2-1; 7 nucleotides agree with TRBD2. CDR1 SGHTA and CDR2 FQGNSA come from the germline V gene. The CDR3 length is 15 residues. J was trimmed by 9 bases and V by 4 bases; bases with no gene match: 12.

The chain couples TRBV5-1 to TRBJ2-1; 9 bases are a match to TRBD2. The CDR3 is made up of 16 amino acids. J lost 7 bases, V lost 0 bases, and 8 bases had no gene match. Germline CDR1 reads SGHRS; CDR2 reads YFSETQ. DNA for the CDR3: TGCGCCAGCAGCTTGGTTCCTAGCGGGGTTTCGAATGAGCAGTTCTTC. This encodes CASSLVPSGVSNEQFF.

This clonotype was detected a few times. The chain carries TRBV4-2 and TRBJ2-1; D may be TRBD1 or TRBD2 (5 bases each). Deletions cut 4 bases from V and 2 bases from J, with 27 bases between. Germline CDR1 LGHNA, CDR2 YNFKEQ. CDR3 length: 20 amino acids. This chain's CDR3 is CASSPRPWDPGVHAYNEQFF. The CDR3 DNA reads as TGTGCCAGCAGCCCCCGGCCCTGGGACCCAGGAGTTCACGCCTACAATGAGCAGTTCTTC.

The J gene is TRBJ1-4, the V gene TRBV4-3, with TRBD1 matching over 9 bases. Germline V CDR1 and CDR2: LGHNA, YSLEER. Losses at the gene ends were 3 bases for V and 6 bases for J; bases not matched to a gene: 5. CDR3 length: 15 residues. The CDR3 DNA follows: TGCGCCAGCAGCCATTTCCGGGACAGGGATGAAAAACTGTTTTTT. This translates into CASSHFRDRDEKLFF.

This clonotype was seen ten or more times. The V gene is TRBV15, the J gene TRBJ2-1; TRBD2 aligns across 11 bases. The CDR3 totals 15 residues. CDR1 and CDR2 (germline): LNHNV, YYDKDF (reference sequence). The ends lost 0 bases at V and 8 bases at J; junction bases unmatched: 3. The CDR3 reads CATSREGLAVDEQFF. As DNA, the CDR3 is TGTGCCACCAGCAGAGAGGGACTAGCGGTCGATGAGCAGTTCTTC.

The chain employs TRBV7-9 and TRBJ1-2; D is possibly TRBD1 (5 bases). The CDR3 sequence is 15 residues long. Germline lookup yields CDR1 SEHNR and CDR2 FQNEAQ (reference sequence). The germline V and J ends were trimmed by 3 bases and 0 bases, with 11 bases remaining between them. CDR3 sequence (DNA): TGTGCCAGCAGCTTCGGGACCCTGACTAACTATGGCTACACCTTC. Its translation is CASSFGTLTNYGYTF. The whole variable domain, remainder taken from reference TRBV7-9 and TRBJ1-2, is DTGVSQNPRHKITKRGQNVTFRCDPISEHNRLYWYRQTLGQGPEFLTYFQNEAQLEKSRLLSDRFSAERPKGSFSTLEIQRTEQGDSAMYLCASSFGTLTNYGYTFGSGTRLTVV.

The chain is built from TRBV5-1 and TRBJ2-2; D unclear. The germline gives CDR1 SGHRS, CDR2 YFSETQ. The CDR3 is 16 amino acids. The V gene lost 4 bases and the J gene lost 4 bases, with 17 bases spanning the gap. CDR3 loop: CASSRKPILGTGELFF. The CDR3 coding sequence is TGCGCCAGCAGCCGGAAACCGATTCTTGGCACCGGGGAGCTGTTTTTT.

The DNA of the CDR3 is TGCGCCAGCAGCTCCTTACAGGGATCGATGGAGACCCAGTACTTC. As protein: CASSSLQGSMETQYF. The chain recombines TRBV5-1 with TRBJ2-7, with D possibly TRBD1 on 6 matching bases. The J call may be in error: the DNA end matches TRBJ2-5 better. Germline assignment: CDR1 SGHRS and CDR2 YFSETQ. CDR3 length equals 15 residues.

There are many counts of this clonotype. The rearrangement uses TRBV20-1 and TRBJ2-5, with a possible D match to TRBD2 (5 bases). Looked up from germline, CDR1 is DFQATT and CDR2 is SNEGSKA (reference sequence). Trimming removed 0 bases at V and 2 bases at J, with 13 bases between. The CDR3 has 15 amino acids. Here the CDR3 DNA reads TGCAGTGCTAGAGATACAGCGGCTCAACAAGAGACCCAGTACTTC. Translating gives CSARDTAAQQETQYF.

This chain links TRBV11-2 with TRBJ2-4; D assignment may be TRBD1 or TRBD2 (7 bases each). CDR3 size: 16 residues. Germline CDR1 SGHAT, CDR2 FQNNGV. Trimming shortened V by 5 bases and J by 1 base, and 15 bases separated the two germline ends. CDR3 residues: CASSPGGEGAKNIQYF. As DNA, the CDR3 is TGTGCCAGCAGCCCAGGGGGGGAGGGGGCCAAAAACATTCAGTACTTC.

This clonotype appeared a few times. V and J are TRBV7-2 and TRBJ2-5; 9 bases align to TRBD2. Unmatched junction bases numbered 6, after V lost 2 bases and J lost 2 bases. This CDR3 has 16 amino acids. In germline, CDR1 is SGHTA, CDR2 FQGNSA. Written as DNA, the CDR3 is TGTGCCAGCAGCTTACGGTTGGGACTAGCACAAGAGACCCAGTACTTC. Its translation is CASSLRLGLAQETQYF.